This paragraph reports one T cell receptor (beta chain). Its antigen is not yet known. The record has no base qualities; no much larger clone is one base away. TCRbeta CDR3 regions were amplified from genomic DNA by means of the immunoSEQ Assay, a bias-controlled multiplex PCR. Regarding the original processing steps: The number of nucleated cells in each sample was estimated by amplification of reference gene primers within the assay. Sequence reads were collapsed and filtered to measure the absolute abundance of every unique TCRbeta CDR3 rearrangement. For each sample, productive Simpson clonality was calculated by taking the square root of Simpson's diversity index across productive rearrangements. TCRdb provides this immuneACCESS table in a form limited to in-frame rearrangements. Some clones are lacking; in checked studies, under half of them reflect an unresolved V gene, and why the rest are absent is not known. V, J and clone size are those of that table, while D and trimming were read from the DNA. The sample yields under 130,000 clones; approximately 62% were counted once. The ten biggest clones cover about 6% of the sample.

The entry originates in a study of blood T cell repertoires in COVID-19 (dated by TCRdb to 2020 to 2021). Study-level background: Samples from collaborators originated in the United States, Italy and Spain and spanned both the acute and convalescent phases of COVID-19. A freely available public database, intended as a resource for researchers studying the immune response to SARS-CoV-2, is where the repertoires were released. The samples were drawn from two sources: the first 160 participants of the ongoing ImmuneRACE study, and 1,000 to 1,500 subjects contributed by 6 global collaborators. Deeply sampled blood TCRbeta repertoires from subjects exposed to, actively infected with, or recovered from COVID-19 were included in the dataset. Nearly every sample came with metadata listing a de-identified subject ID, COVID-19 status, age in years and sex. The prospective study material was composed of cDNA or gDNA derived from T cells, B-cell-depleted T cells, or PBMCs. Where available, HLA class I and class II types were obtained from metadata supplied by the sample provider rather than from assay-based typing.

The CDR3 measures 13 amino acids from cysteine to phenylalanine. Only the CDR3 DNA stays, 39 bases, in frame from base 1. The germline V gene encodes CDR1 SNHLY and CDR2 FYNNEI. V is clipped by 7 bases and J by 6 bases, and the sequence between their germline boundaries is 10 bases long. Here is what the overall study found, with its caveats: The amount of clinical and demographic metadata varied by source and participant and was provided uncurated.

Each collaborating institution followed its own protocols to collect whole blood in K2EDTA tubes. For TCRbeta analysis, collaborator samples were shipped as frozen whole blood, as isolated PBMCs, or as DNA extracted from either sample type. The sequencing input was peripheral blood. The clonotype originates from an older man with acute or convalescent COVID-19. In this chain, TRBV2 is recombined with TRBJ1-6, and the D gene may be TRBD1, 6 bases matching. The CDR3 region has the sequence CASKWTVNSPLHF. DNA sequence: TGTGCCAGCAAGTGGACAGTTAATTCACCCCTCCACTTT.